This TCR beta chain came from a study of blood T cells in healthy people across ages. The CDR3 is 16 residues long. Trimming left V 5 bases short and J 3 bases short, with 19 bases between. Germline CDR1 and CDR2: SNHLY and FYNNEI. It was with a sample-barcoded 5' primer and a J-beta primer mix that a second PCR of roughly 7 to 12 cycles was run. TCRdb reprocessed the 5' RACE reads with MiXCR, giving one entry per CDR3 protein. Of around 520,000 distinct CDR3 sequences listed, about 28% are singletons. This same sample was also taken into another study, of T cells of mothers and their children.

The sequenced material came from blood. The genes are TRBV2 and TRBJ1-1; a weak D match, TRBD1 (6 bases). This sequence originates from a boy between 2 and 10 years old in good health. CDR3 sequence (DNA): TGTGCCAGCAGTTCGTACTCCCTTAAGGGGGACACTGAAGCTTTCTTT. Amino acid sequence: CASSSYSLKGDTEAFF.